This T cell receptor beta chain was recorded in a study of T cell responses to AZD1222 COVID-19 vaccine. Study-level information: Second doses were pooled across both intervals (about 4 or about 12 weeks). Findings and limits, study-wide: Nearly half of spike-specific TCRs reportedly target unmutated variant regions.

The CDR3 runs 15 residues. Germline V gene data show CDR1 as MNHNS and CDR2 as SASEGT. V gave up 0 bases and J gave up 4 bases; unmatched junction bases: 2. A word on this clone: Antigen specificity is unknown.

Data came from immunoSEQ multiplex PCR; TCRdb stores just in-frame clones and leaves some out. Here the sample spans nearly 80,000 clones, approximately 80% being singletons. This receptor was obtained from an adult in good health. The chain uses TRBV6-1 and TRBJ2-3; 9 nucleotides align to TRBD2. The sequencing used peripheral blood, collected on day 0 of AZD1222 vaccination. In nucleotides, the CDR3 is TGTGCCAGCAGTGAAGCATTAGCGGGAGCAGATACGCAGTATTTT. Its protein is CASSEALAGADTQYF.